Described below is a single T cell receptor (beta chain) sequence and its context. This clonotype was seen at least ten times. Its binding antigen is unknown. Per-base qualities were not stored, and no clone one base away is much larger. Instrument used: Illumina HiSeq 2000. TCR beta chain libraries were generated by multiplex PCR amplification. High-throughput sequencing was used to analyze the amplified TCR beta chain products. In-frame beta chains were kept once TCRdb had trimmed the public reads at Q25 with fastp and called clones with MiXCR. Duplicate CDR3 protein sequences are folded into a single record with the most common DNA and genes. The sample contains some 97,000 distinct CDR3 sequences, 21% of them found a single time. Of the sample, under 1.5% is held by the ten largest clones. The data were taken from a study of breast tumors, draining lymph nodes, adjacent tissues (dated by TCRdb to 2016 to 2018). With respect to the entire study: TCR beta repertoires were compared across tumor, adjacent nontumor tissue and axillary lymph nodes obtained from breast cancer patients. The study was designed to assess the relationships and possible T-cell exchange between tumor, surrounding tissue and draining lymph node repertoires in human breast cancer.

What the work shows at the level of the full study, not this receptor alone: Tumor and nontumor tissue repertoires were found to be significantly more similar in luminal-like than in basal-like breast cancer. Tumors showed preferential V and J gene usage, and their T-cell repertoire diversity fell below that of lymph nodes yet above that of nontumor tissue. The data were considered consistent with most tumor T cells being derived from the lymph node and subsequently expanding within tumor tissue. The conclusion that tumor T cells originate in lymph nodes was framed as consistent with a hypothesis rather than directly demonstrated.

The axillary draining lymph nodes of breast cancer patients were the source of the lymph node samples. The sample comprised axillary lymph node tissue. This TCR was sampled from a female donor with breast cancer. Some clones in this sample may be carry-over from other donors' samples.

The CDR3 sequence is CASSRQEGSSYNEQFF. The DNA is TGTGCCAGCAGCCGTCAGGAGGGTAGCTCCTACAATGAGCAGTTCTTC. The receptor chain draws on TRBV5-8 and TRBJ2-1; D gene: possibly TRBD2, on 6 matching bases. The cysteine opens and the phenylalanine closes a CDR3 of 16 amino acids. Only the CDR3 region is kept as DNA, spanning 48 bases read in frame from base 1. The V and J ends are trimmed by 4 bases and 0 bases, leaving 14 bases between them. In the germline V gene, CDR1 corresponds to SGHTS and CDR2 to YDEGEE.